The source of this T cell receptor beta chain is a study of T cells after yellow fever vaccination. Study-level information: Preparation of the low-cell-number fractions used SMART-Seq v4 Ultra Low Input. Overall study results and limits: Detected again after the booster were most primary-vaccination clones, at about 96% CD4 and roughly 88% CD8. Although most clonotypes did not, a small share appeared in both CD4 and CD8 compartments.

At least ten counts were recorded for this clonotype. What it binds is not known. The CDR3 has 15 residues. Germline V CDR1 and CDR2: DFQATT, SNEGSKA (reference sequence). V shed 0 bases and J 7 bases; nucleotides not matched to a gene: 4. The TCR cDNA carried a universal primer site and UMIs from 5'RACE template switching. MiXCR was run by TCRdb on the 5' RACE reads, yielding one entry per CDR3 protein. The sample records over 120,000 distinct CDR3 sequences, 6.6% being singletons. This chain uses TRBV20-1 with TRBJ2-1; 12 bases are a match to TRBD2. This receptor was identified in a young man who received the YFV17D yellow fever vaccine. The material was CD4+ T cells sorted from PBMCs, obtained 10 days after the yellow fever booster vaccination. The CDR3 region is CSAREKLAGGNEQFF. CDR3 nucleotide sequence: TGCAGTGCTAGAGAAAAACTAGCGGGGGGAAATGAGCAGTTCTTC.